These T cell receptor beta chains were read from a single sample in a study of cytomegalovirus exposure and HLA in healthy donors. Libraries were prepared by immunoSEQ multiplex PCR; TCRdb keeps only in-frame clonotypes and omits some of them. The data hold around 130,000 clones, with about three fifths observed a single time. The sequencing sample was made of PBMCs. The receptor set was obtained from a male donor in good health and CMV-seronegative. Each CDR3 is given without its conserved first and last residue. A D gene is named only where the DNA matches it firmly. Clone sizes are given selectively: once, few, many, or a class where the clone is expanded.

>TRBJ2-3|NA|few|TRBV5-1
ASSAVRSTDTQY
>TRBJ1-1|NA|once|TRBV2
ASRGTGQDEAF
>TRBJ2-1|TRBD2|NA|TRBV19
ASRPGLAIQDAIGSYNEQF
>TRBJ1-1|TRBD1|NA|TRBV6-5
ASSETGGGETEAF
>TRBJ2-5|TRBD1|once|TRBV18
ASSGQGPALGGQY
>TRBJ1-2|NA|NA|TRBV9
ASSVGGAGARNYGYT
>TRBJ1-2|TRBD1|NA|TRBV28
ASSPTGANYGYT
>TRBJ2-2|TRBD2|few|TRBV5-4
ASSSSGGAHTGELF
>TRBJ2-7|NA|NA|TRBV2
ASSEGPGIGSYEQY
>TRBJ1-1|NA|NA|TRBV7-9
ASSLGAHVDTTEAF
>TRBJ1-2|TRBD1|NA|TRBV5-1
ASSLDLGTGVYGYT
>TRBJ1-3|NA|NA|TRBV6-5
ASSYSRTGSRNTIY
>TRBJ2-2|NA|few|TRBV7-2
ASVGGVNTGELF
>TRBJ2-5|TRBD1|NA|TRBV5-1
ASSADRGEETQY
>TRBJ1-6|NA|NA|TRBV28
ASKASGNSPLH
>TRBJ1-4|NA|NA|TRBV27
ASTQYSRPTNEKLF
>TRBJ1-1|NA|NA|TRBV7-8
ASSPTGGGFEAF
>TRBJ2-7|TRBD2|few|TRBV11-1
ASSFQRGAGEQY
>TRBJ2-5|TRBD2|once|TRBV5-5
ASSLTSGGAWETQY
>TRBJ1-6|NA|NA|TRBV5-4
ASSLDRDNSPLH
>TRBJ2-2|TRBD1|NA|TRBV4-1
ASSQAGQTTGELF
>TRBJ1-2|TRBD1|NA|TRBV7-9
ASSVGTVRFVDGYT
>TRBJ1-1|TRBD1|few|TRBV7-9
ASTRQGEGTEAF
>TRBJ2-3|TRBD1|NA|TRBV7-2
ASSLARQGRTDTQY
>TRBJ1-2|TRBD1|NA|TRBV7-2
ASSLGGTGPYGYT
>TRBJ2-2|NA|once|TRBV10-3
AISMRGPPTGELF
>TRBJ2-5|NA|NA|TRBV7-3
ASSFRGGGTQY
>TRBJ1-2|NA|few|TRBV2
ASSDSRGNGYT
>TRBJ1-1|NA|NA|TRBV27
ASSLVGLNTEAF
>TRBJ1-2|NA|few|TRBV19
ASSIDHRAPLYGYT
>TRBJ2-2|TRBD1|NA|TRBV9
ASSVGGQGANTGELF
>TRBJ2-1|NA|NA|TRBV27
ATSLREKGYNEQF
>TRBJ1-2|NA|NA|TRBV5-5
ASSLTSSYGYT
>TRBJ2-7|TRBD1|once|TRBV29-1
SVGPGQGLQY
>TRBJ2-7|NA|many|TRBV19
ASSTDSSSYEQY
>TRBJ1-5|TRBD1|NA|TRBV27
ASRGTVSNQPQH